Listed here are 22 T cell receptor beta chains from one sample, sequenced in a study of blood T cell repertoires in COVID-19. Profiling relied on immunoSEQ multiplex PCR, and the TCRdb table lists in-frame clones only, not all of them. This table holds about 200,000 clones, more than 65% found once. The sequenced sample was PBMCs or T cells enriched from blood (not recorded which). The receptors here all came from a man aged 40-49 years who had recovered from COVID-19.

This clone was recorded a few times. The genes are TRBV9 and TRBJ2-3; a weak D match, TRBD2 (6 bases). The ends were cut back, 2 bases at V and 3 bases at J, with 16 bases in the middle. Germline V gene data show CDR1 as SGDLS and CDR2 as YYNGEE. The CDR3 contains 16 residues. Here the CDR3 reads CASSVSPSVSTDTQYF. The CDR3 bases are TGTGCCAGCAGCGTCTCCCCTAGCGTTTCTACAGATACGCAGTATTTT.

This clone was seen more than once but under ten times. The J gene is TRBJ1-5, the V gene TRBV28; 7 bases line up with TRBD1. The germline V gene encodes CDR1 MDHEN and CDR2 SYDVKM. The J segment lost 1 base and the V segment lost 4 bases, leaving 4 bases of the junction unmatched. This CDR3 has 15 residues. The CDR3 coding sequence is TGTGCCAGCAGTTCATTGACAGGGAGCAATCAGCCCCAGCATTTT. Protein sequence: CASSSLTGSNQPQHF.

The sample holds one count of this clone. The J gene is TRBJ1-2, the V gene TRBV4-2; perhaps TRBD1 as D (5 bases). The germline gives CDR1 LGHNA, CDR2 YNFKEQ. V gave up 1 base and J gave up 4 bases, with 10 bases separating them. CDR3 length equals 14 residues. For the CDR3, the DNA is TGTGCCAGCAGCCAAGCAGGGTCCATCTATGGCTACACCTTC. As protein: CASSQAGSIYGYTF.

The V gene is TRBV20-1, the J gene TRBJ1-1, with D possibly matching TRBD1 (6 bases). The ends were cut back, 1 base at V and 8 bases at J, with 8 bases in the middle. This CDR3 spans 11 amino acids. The V gene's germline CDR1 is DFQATT and CDR2 SNEGSKA (reference sequence). The CDR3 protein is CSARVGGEAFF. Written as DNA, the CDR3 is TGCAGTGCTAGAGTAGGGGGAGAAGCTTTCTTT.

The V call is TRBV28, the J call TRBJ1-2, with no clear D. This CDR3 comprises 14 residues. Trimming took 6 bases from V and 8 from J, leaving 19 bases between them. Germline CDR1 MDHEN, CDR2 SYDVKM. CDR3 in amino acids: CASSHHGGPGGYTF. DNA for the CDR3: TGTGCCAGCAGCCACCACGGCGGCCCGGGGGGCTACACCTTC.

This chain uses TRBV24-1 with TRBJ1-2, with 8 bases lining up with TRBD1. Germline CDR1 reads KGHDR; CDR2 reads SFDVKD. There are 16 residues in the CDR3. J was trimmed by 6 bases and V by 4 bases; bases with no gene match: 12. CDR3 coding DNA: TGTGCCACCAGTGACCATCCTGGACAGGGCCCTCATGGCTACACCTTC. Protein product: CATSDHPGQGPHGYTF.

The rearrangement joins TRBV7-9 to TRBJ2-5, with 9 nucleotides matching TRBD1. Looked up from germline, CDR1 is SEHNR and CDR2 is FQNEAQ (reference sequence). V was pared by 4 bases and J by 5 bases, with 5 bases of the junction left unmatched. This CDR3 has 14 amino acids. The CDR3 sequence: CASSSNRGLETQYF. The CDR3 nucleotides are TGTGCCAGCAGCTCCAACAGGGGGCTGGAGACCCAGTACTTC.

The V and J genes are TRBV19 and TRBJ1-1; 10 bases are a match to TRBD1. CDR1 LNHDA and CDR2 SQIVND come from the germline V gene (reference sequence). This CDR3 has 14 residues. The V segment lost 4 bases and the J segment 5 bases; nucleotides outside the gene matches: 4. CDR3 residues: CASSTDRGRTEAFF. CDR3 DNA: TGTGCCAGTAGTACAGACAGGGGGCGAACTGAAGCTTTCTTT.

This sequence joins TRBV5-6 and TRBJ1-2; 9 bases are shared with TRBD1. CDR3 size: 17 residues. The germline CDR1 and CDR2 sequences are SGHDT and YYEEEE. V lost 4 bases, J lost 8 bases, and 18 bases stayed unmatched. CDR3 DNA: TGTGCCAGCAGCCCATTATATCTGGCAACAGGGGGCGGAGGCTACACCTTC. It is translated as CASSPLYLATGGGGYTF.

This clone was seen a few times. The chain combines TRBV2 with TRBJ2-7; D remains ambiguous. CDR1 and CDR2 (germline): SNHLY, FYNNEI. The CDR3 consists of 13 residues. V shed 3 bases and J shed 3 bases, with 9 bases lying between them. CDR3 in amino acids: CASSDLLGYEQYF. CDR3 nucleotides: TGTGCCAGCAGTGATTTACTCGGCTACGAGCAGTACTTC.

The rearrangement links TRBV7-9 to TRBJ2-2, with 7 bases lining up with TRBD1. V lost 5 bases, J lost 4 bases, and 10 bases stayed unmatched. This CDR3 spans 16 amino acids. The V gene's germline CDR1 is SEHNR and CDR2 FQNEAQ (reference sequence). The CDR3 DNA reads as TGTGCCAGCAGCCTAACAGGGGCCTTGGGCACCGGGGAGCTGTTTTTT. This translates into CASSLTGALGTGELFF.

V usage is TRBV27 and J usage is TRBJ2-7, with 7 bases matching TRBD1. The germline gives CDR1 MNHEY, CDR2 SMNVEV (reference sequence). V was pared by 2 bases and J by 5 bases, with 6 bases of the junction left unmatched. The CDR3 is 14 residues long. CDR3 nucleotides: TGTGCCAGCAGTTTAAGACAGGGCGTTCACGAGCAGTACTTC. Its translation is CASSLRQGVHEQYF.

The chain employs TRBV7-9 and TRBJ1-2; perhaps TRBD1 as D (6 bases). The CDR3 has 14 amino acids. From germline, CDR1 is SEHNR and CDR2 FQNEAQ (reference sequence). Trimming left V 5 bases short and J 4 bases short, with 14 bases between. Here the CDR3 reads CASSIDRSSYGYTF. CDR3 DNA sequence: TGTGCCAGCAGCATCGACAGGAGCAGCTATGGCTACACCTTC.

The chain joins TRBV4-2 to TRBJ2-7, with 7 bases aligning to TRBD1. Germline values: CDR1 LGHNA, CDR2 YNFKEQ. The V segment lost 1 base and the J segment 6 bases; nucleotides outside the gene matches: 9. This CDR3 is built from 15 residues. CDR3 bases: TGTGCCAGCAGCCAAGCCGGGACAGCCCTTCGCGAGCAGTACTTC. Protein sequence: CASSQAGTALREQYF.

The V and J genes are TRBV3-1 (or the pseudogene TRBV3-2) and TRBJ1-3, with TRBD1 matching 7 bases. This CDR3 is built from 14 residues. The V gene end was trimmed by 6 bases and the J gene end by 3 bases; junction bases not matched to a gene: 5. The germline V gene encodes CDR1 LGHDT and CDR2 YNNKEL (reference sequence). DNA of the CDR3: TGTGCCAGCAGGGAGACAGGGTATGGAAACACCATATATTTT. It translates to CASRETGYGNTIYF.

V usage is TRBV25-1 and J usage is TRBJ1-1; 8 bases match TRBD1. The V gene end was trimmed by 3 bases and the J gene end by 7 bases; junction bases not matched to a gene: 4. The CDR3 consists of 13 residues. Germline lookup yields CDR1 MGHDK and CDR2 SYGVNS. CDR3: CASSEVGQGEAFF. Here the CDR3 DNA reads TGTGCCAGCAGTGAGGTAGGACAGGGTGAAGCTTTCTTT.

The rearrangement joins TRBV6-2 or TRBV6-3 to TRBJ1-1; D possibly corresponds to TRBD1 (6 bases). CDR1 MNHEY and CDR2 SVGEGT come from the germline V gene. Deletions cut 5 bases from V and 1 base from J, with 8 bases between. This CDR3 comprises 13 residues. CDR3 DNA sequence: TGTGCCAGCAGTCGACAGGCGAACACTGAAGCTTTCTTT. Translation: CASSRQANTEAFF.

The rearrangement links TRBV12-3 or TRBV12-4 to TRBJ2-2; 7 bases align to TRBD1. CDR3 length equals 13 residues. The trim removed 6 bases at V and 6 bases at J, leaving 4 bases unmatched. CDR3 amino acids: CASSHGTAGELFF. The CDR3 DNA follows: TGTGCCAGCAGCCACGGGACAGCCGGGGAGCTGTTTTTT.

V is TRBV11-3 and J is TRBJ1-1; no definite D call. Trimming left V 4 bases short and J 0 bases short, with 6 bases between. The length of the CDR3 is 13 residues. Germline V gene lookup returns CDR1 SGHNT and CDR2 YENEEA. CDR3 sequence: CASSSRMNTEAFF. The CDR3 coding sequence is TGTGCCAGCAGCTCGCGAATGAACACTGAAGCTTTCTTT.

The chain couples TRBV2 to TRBJ1-3; possible D gene TRBD1, 6 bases. Germline loops: CDR1 SNHLY, CDR2 FYNNEI. This CDR3 region has 14 residues. Trimming shortened V by 5 bases and J by 5 bases, and 13 bases separated the two germline ends. CDR3: CASSQQGARNTIYF. In DNA form, the CDR3 reads TGTGCCAGCAGTCAACAGGGAGCGCGAAACACCATATATTTT.

This sequence joins TRBV5-1 and TRBJ1-1; D remains ambiguous. The CDR3 extends over 13 amino acids. CDR1 and CDR2 (germline): SGHRS, YFSETQ. Trimming removed 0 bases at V and 11 bases at J, with 14 bases between. This chain's CDR3 is CASSLEAGRRAFF. The CDR3 DNA reads TGCGCCAGCAGCTTGGAGGCAGGACGGAGGGCTTTCTTT.

The chain employs TRBV11-2 and TRBJ1-2, with D possibly being TRBD1 (6 bases). The germline V gene has CDR1 SGHAT and CDR2 FQNNGV. V was pared by 6 bases and J by 7 bases, with 12 bases between. CDR3 length equals 12 residues. For the CDR3, the DNA is TGTGCCAGCAGTTCCACAGGGTCTGGCTACACCTTC. It specifies CASSSTGSGYTF.